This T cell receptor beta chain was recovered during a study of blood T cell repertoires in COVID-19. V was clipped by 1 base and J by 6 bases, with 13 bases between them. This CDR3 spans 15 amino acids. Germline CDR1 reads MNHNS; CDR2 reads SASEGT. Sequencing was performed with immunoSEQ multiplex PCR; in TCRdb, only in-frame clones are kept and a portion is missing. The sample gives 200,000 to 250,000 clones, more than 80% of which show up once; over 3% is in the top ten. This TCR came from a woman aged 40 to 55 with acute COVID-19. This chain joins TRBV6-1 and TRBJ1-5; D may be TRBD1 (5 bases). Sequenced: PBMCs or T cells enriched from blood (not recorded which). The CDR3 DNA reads TGTGCCAGCAGTGAAGGCGTGGGGGGGGGTCAGCCCCAGCATTTT. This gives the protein CASSEGVGGGQPQHF.